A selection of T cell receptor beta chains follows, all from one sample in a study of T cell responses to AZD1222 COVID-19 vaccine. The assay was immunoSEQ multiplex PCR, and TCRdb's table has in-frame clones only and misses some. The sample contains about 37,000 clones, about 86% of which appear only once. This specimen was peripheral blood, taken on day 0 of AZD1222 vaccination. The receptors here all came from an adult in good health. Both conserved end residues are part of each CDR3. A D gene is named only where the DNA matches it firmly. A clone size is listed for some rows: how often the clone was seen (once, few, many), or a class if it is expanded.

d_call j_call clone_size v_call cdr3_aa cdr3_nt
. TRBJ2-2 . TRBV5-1 CASSLTVNTGELFF TGCGCCAGCAGCTTGACAGTGAACACCGGGGAGCTGTTTTTT
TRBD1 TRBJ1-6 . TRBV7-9 CASSSTGGSSYNSPLHF TGTGCCAGCAGCTCCACAGGGGGGAGCTCCTATAATTCACCCCTCCACTTT
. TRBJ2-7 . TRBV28 CASSFQGVYEQYF TGTGCCAGCAGTTTCCAGGGAGTGTACGAGCAGTACTTC
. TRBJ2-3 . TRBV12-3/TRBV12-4 CASSLTDTQYF TGTGCCAGCAGTCTTACAGATACGCAGTATTTT
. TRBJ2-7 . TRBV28 CASRQNYEQYF TGTGCCAGCAGACAAAACTACGAGCAGTACTTC
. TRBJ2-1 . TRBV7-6 CASSLANEQFF TGTGCCAGCAGCTTAGCGAATGAGCAGTTCTTC
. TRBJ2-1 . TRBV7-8 CATLRGGSYNEQFF TGTGCCACTCTACGGGGCGGTTCCTACAATGAGCAGTTCTTC
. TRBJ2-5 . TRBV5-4 CASQKGGDLQETQYF TGTGCCAGCCAGAAAGGGGGGGACCTTCAAGAGACCCAGTACTTC
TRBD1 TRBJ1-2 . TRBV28 CAITGGANYGYTF TGTGCCATTACAGGGGGCGCGAACTATGGCTACACCTTC
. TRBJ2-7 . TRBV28 CASSPTAGEQYF TGTGCCAGCAGTCCGACTGCCGGGGAGCAGTACTTC
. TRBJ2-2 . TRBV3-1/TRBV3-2 CASRFGPNTGELFF TGTGCCAGCAGGTTCGGACCGAACACCGGGGAGCTGTTTTTT
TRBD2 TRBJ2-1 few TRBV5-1 CASSPRTSGLSSYNEQFF TGCGCCAGCAGCCCCCGGACTAGCGGCTTAAGCTCCTACAATGAGCAGTTCTTC
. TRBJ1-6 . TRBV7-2 CASSPTEINSPLHF TGTGCCAGCAGCCCGACAGAAATTAATTCACCCCTCCACTTT
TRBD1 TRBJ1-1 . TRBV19 CASRTGRFENTEAFF TGTGCCAGCCGGACAGGGAGGTTTGAGAACACTGAAGCTTTCTTT
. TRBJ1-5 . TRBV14 CASSLGTQPQHF TGTGCCAGCAGCCTTGGGACTCAGCCCCAGCATTTT
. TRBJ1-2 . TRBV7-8 CASSLGVIFDGYTF TGTGCCAGCAGCTTAGGGGTTATCTTCGATGGCTACACCTTC
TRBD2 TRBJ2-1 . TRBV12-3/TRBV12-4 CASTKTSHSEQFF TGTGCCAGCACCAAGACTAGCCACAGTGAGCAGTTCTTC
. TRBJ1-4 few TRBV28 CASSLSGLREKLFF TGTGCCAGCAGTTTGTCAGGGCTTCGCGAAAAACTGTTTTTT
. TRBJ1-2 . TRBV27 CASRIRQENGYTF TGTGCCAGCAGGATAAGACAGGAGAATGGCTACACCTTC
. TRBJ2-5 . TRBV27 CASSPPQETQYF TGTGCCAGCAGTCCACCCCAAGAGACCCAGTACTTC
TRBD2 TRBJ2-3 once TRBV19 CASSTLAARTDTQYF TGTGCCAGTAGTACCCTAGCGGCCCGCACAGATACGCAGTATTTT
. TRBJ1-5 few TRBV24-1 CATSDTLGQPQHF TGTGCCACCAGTGACACTCTAGGGCAGCCCCAGCATTTT
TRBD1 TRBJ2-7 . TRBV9 CASSPGTGVLYEQYF TGTGCCAGCAGCCCAGGGACAGGGGTTCTCTACGAGCAGTACTTC
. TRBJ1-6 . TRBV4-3 CASSQARGNNSPLHF TGCGCCAGCAGCCAAGCTCGAGGGAACAATTCACCCCTCCACTTT
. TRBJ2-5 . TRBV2 CASRGEETQYF TGTGCCAGCAGAGGGGAAGAGACCCAGTACTTC
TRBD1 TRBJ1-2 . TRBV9 CASSPRQGRDNYGYTF TGTGCCAGCAGCCCTAGACAGGGGCGGGATAACTATGGCTACACCTTC
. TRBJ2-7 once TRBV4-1 CASSQDNSYEQYF TGCGCCAGCAGCCAAGATAACAGCTACGAGCAGTACTTC
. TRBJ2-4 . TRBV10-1 CASSESVENIQYF TGCGCCAGCAGTGAGTCGGTCGAGAACATTCAGTACTTC
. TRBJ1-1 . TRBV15 CATSRIEDTEAFF TGTGCCACCAGCAGAATCGAGGACACTGAAGCTTTCTTT